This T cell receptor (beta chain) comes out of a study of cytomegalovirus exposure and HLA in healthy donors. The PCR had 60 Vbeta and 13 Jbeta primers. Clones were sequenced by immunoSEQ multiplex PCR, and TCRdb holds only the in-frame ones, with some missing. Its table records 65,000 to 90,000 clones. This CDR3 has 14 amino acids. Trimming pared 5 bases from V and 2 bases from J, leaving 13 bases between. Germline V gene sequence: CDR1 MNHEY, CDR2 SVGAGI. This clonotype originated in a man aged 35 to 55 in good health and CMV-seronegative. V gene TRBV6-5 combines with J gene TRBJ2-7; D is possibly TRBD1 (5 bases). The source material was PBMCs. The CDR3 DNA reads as TGTGCCAGCAGTACAGGTACGGGCACCTACGAGCAGTACTTC. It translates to CASSTGTGTYEQYF.